The next 26 T cell receptor beta chains were all read from a single sample in a study of beta chain features in type 1 diabetes listed by TCRdb under 2018. The library was prepared using the immunoSEQ multiplex PCR assay. All of the isolated RNA was reverse transcribed with the High Capacity cDNA Reverse Transcription Kit, so expressed TCRB transcripts were sequenced. TCRdb mirrors the immuneACCESS table, restricted to in-frame sequences. Some clones are absent from its copies; in checked studies, under half trace to an unresolved V gene, and the reason for the others is unknown. The sample profile shows more than 95,000 clones; approximately 15% of them were found once. The ten top clones hold roughly 2.6% of the sample. Broad study findings and their caveats: Type 1 diabetes patients showed a moderate but significant shortening of TCRB CDR3 length in all four CD4+ subsets.

These receptors lack a known antigen. The sample was central memory CD4+ T cells from blood. The receptors here all came from a young man with type 1 diabetes.

This clone was counted only a few times. This sequence joins TRBV6-1 and TRBJ2-1; no reliable D call. The CDR3 has 12 residues. CDR1 is MNHNS, CDR2 SASEGT, per germline. Trimming shortened V by 1 base and J by 8 bases, and 6 bases separated the two germline ends. The CDR3: CASSEVKDEQFF. The CDR3 nucleotides read TGTGCCAGCAGTGAAGTTAAGGATGAGCAGTTCTTC.

This clone came up a few times. The gene calls are TRBV6-5 and TRBJ2-1; 9 bases fit TRBD1. Germline CDR1 is MNHEY and CDR2 is SVGAGI. Trimming at V came to 2 bases and at J to 15 bases, leaving 8 bases not matched to a gene. This CDR3 has 13 residues. This chain's CDR3 is CASSYNTGGNLFF. For the CDR3, the DNA is TGTGCCAGCAGTTACAACACAGGGGGCAACTTGTTCTTC.

This clone was seen a handful of times. The chain carries TRBV7-2 and TRBJ2-5, with 11 bases lining up with TRBD2. Losses at the gene ends were 4 bases for V and 4 bases for J; bases not matched to a gene: 2. This CDR3 has 14 residues. Germline CDR1 SGHTA, CDR2 FQGNSA. The CDR3: CASSSGLAVETQYF. The CDR3 DNA follows: TGTGCCAGCAGCTCGGGACTAGCGGTAGAGACCCAGTACTTC.

The gene calls are TRBV28 and TRBJ2-3; TRBD2 matches at 9 bases. The junction had 5 bases not matched to a gene; V was cut back by 4 bases and J by 6 bases. The germline V gene has CDR1 MDHEN and CDR2 SYDVKM. CDR3 length: 14 amino acids. The CDR3 sequence is CASSWAGGPDTQYF. CDR3 DNA: TGTGCCAGCAGTTGGGCGGGGGGGCCGGATACGCAGTATTTT.

Only a few counts were recorded for this clone. The V gene is TRBV4-1, the J gene TRBJ2-3, with 10 bases aligning to TRBD2. Germline CDR1 is MGHRA and CDR2 is YSYEKL. The CDR3 is 16 residues long. J lost 4 bases, V lost 1 base, and 5 bases had no gene match. The CDR3 DNA is TGCGCCAGCAGCCAAGGTAGCGGGGGGCAGCCAGATACGCAGTATTTT. Its translation: CASSQGSGGQPDTQYF.

This clone showed up just a few times. The chain is built from TRBV27 and TRBJ2-3; 8 bases are a match to TRBD1. The V gene's germline CDR1 is MNHEY and CDR2 SMNVEV (reference sequence). The CDR3 totals 15 residues. The ends lost 5 bases at V and 2 bases at J; junction bases unmatched: 6. For the CDR3, the DNA is TGTGCCAGCAGTCCAGGGGGCGCCGACACAGATACGCAGTATTTT. This encodes CASSPGGADTDTQYF.

The CDR3 DNA is TGTGCCAGCAGCCCGACCCATAATTCACCCCTCCACTTT. Translation gives CASSPTHNSPLHF. V usage is TRBV4-2 and J usage is TRBJ1-6; D call uncertain. Trimming took off 4 bases at V and 5 bases at J, with 6 bases between the two ends. The CDR3 has 13 amino acids. Germline assignment: CDR1 LGHNA and CDR2 YNFKEQ.

This chain joins TRBV6-5 and TRBJ1-6; possibly TRBD1 for D (6 bases). Between the trimmed V and J ends, which lost 2 bases and 7 bases, there was a span of 12 bases. CDR3 length: 15 residues. Germline lookup yields CDR1 MNHEY and CDR2 SVGAGI. The CDR3 reads CASSYDPGQNSPLHF. DNA for the CDR3: TGTGCCAGCAGTTACGATCCAGGACAGAATTCACCCCTCCACTTT.

A few counts support this clone. This rearrangement joins TRBV6-5 to TRBJ2-7; D might be TRBD1 or TRBD2, each matching 5 bases. Trimming took off 7 bases at V and 2 bases at J, with 18 bases between the two ends. Germline CDR1 and CDR2: MNHEY and SVGAGI. The CDR3 runs 15 residues. CDR3 sequence reads: CASTMITLGAYEQYF. The CDR3 DNA sequence: TGTGCCAGCACCATGATAACCTTGGGGGCCTACGAGCAGTACTTC.

This clone has just a few counts. The chain couples TRBV12-5 to TRBJ2-1; D not resolved. Looked up from germline, CDR1 is LGHNT and CDR2 is FRNRAP. Trimming cost V 6 bases and J 6 bases, with 9 bases left between them. The length of the CDR3 is 12 residues. The CDR3 here is CASGRDFNEQFF. DNA of the CDR3: TGTGCTAGTGGGCGCGACTTCAATGAGCAGTTCTTC.

The chain carries TRBV7-8 and TRBJ2-6; tentatively, D is TRBD2 (5 bases). V lost 1 base and J lost 0, with 13 bases in between. The germline V gene has CDR1 SGHVS and CDR2 FQNEAQ. This CDR3 is 18 amino acids long. The CDR3 reads CASSLDGGSYSGANVLTF. The CDR3 DNA reads TGTGCCAGCAGCTTAGACGGCGGGTCCTACTCTGGGGCCAACGTCCTGACTTTC.

There are a few counts of this clone. This chain links TRBV5-6 with TRBJ2-3; D may correspond to TRBD1 or TRBD2 (5 bases each). The CDR3 is made up of 15 amino acids. Germline V gives CDR1 SGHDT, CDR2 YYEEEE. V was pared by 1 base and J by 1 base, with 10 bases between. The CDR3 here is CASSLSLGGTDTQYF. In DNA form, the CDR3 reads TGTGCCAGCAGCTTGTCTTTGGGGGGCACAGATACGCAGTATTTT.

The chain combines TRBV7-2 with TRBJ1-2, with a tentative D call TRBD1 (6 bases). Trimming cost V 5 bases and J 0 bases, with 22 bases left between them. From germline, CDR1 is SGHTA and CDR2 FQGNSA. The CDR3 spans 18 residues. The CDR3 loop reads CASSRKVDRAKANYGYTF. In nucleotides, the CDR3 is TGTGCCAGCAGCCGTAAGGTGGACAGAGCCAAAGCTAACTATGGCTACACCTTC.

This clone was found a few times. This rearrangement joins TRBV30 to TRBJ1-5; the match to TRBD1 covers 11 bases. Germline V gene data show CDR1 as GTSNPN and CDR2 as SVGIG (reference sequence). Trimming cost V 1 base and J 7 bases; bases outside gene matches: 3. This CDR3 comprises 14 residues. CDR3 sequence: CAWSAGTGGQPQHF. In nucleotides, the CDR3 is TGTGCCTGGAGTGCCGGGACAGGGGGGCAGCCCCAGCATTTT. The complete variable domain, with remaining parts taken from reference TRBV30 and TRBJ1-5, reads SQTIHQWPATLVQPVGSPLSLECTVEGTSNPNLYWYRQAAGRGLQLLFYSVGIGQISSEVPQNLSASRPQDRQFILSSKKLLLSDSGFYLCAWSAGTGGQPQHFGDGTRLSIL.

This clone was seen a handful of times. The chain joins TRBV2 to TRBJ1-5, with D tentatively TRBD1 (6 bases). Germline V gene data show CDR1 as SNHLY and CDR2 as FYNNEI. With 7 bases removed from V and 9 bases from J, the gap between germline ends came to 13 bases. The CDR3 sequence is 12 residues long. CDR3 residues: CASNLDSGPQHF. The CDR3 DNA reads as TGTGCCAGCAACTTGGACAGTGGGCCCCAGCATTTT.

This sequence joins TRBV7-2 and TRBJ1-1, with D perhaps TRBD1 (6 bases). CDR1 is SGHTA and CDR2 is FQGNSA in the germline V gene. V was clipped by 6 bases and J by 3 bases, with 20 bases between them. This CDR3 comprises 16 residues. The CDR3: CASSSGRLGGDTEAFF. DNA for the CDR3: TGTGCCAGCAGTTCAGGCCGCCTTGGGGGCGACACTGAAGCTTTCTTT.

J is TRBJ2-5 and V is TRBV5-4; D perhaps matches TRBD2 (7 bases). Germline lookup yields CDR1 SGHNT and CDR2 YYREEE (reference sequence). Trimming stripped 1 base from V and 4 bases from J, with 17 bases between. The CDR3 runs to 16 residues. CDR3: CASSLKAGAGGETQYF. The CDR3 DNA reads TGTGCCAGCAGCTTGAAGGCGGGGGCCGGTGGAGAGACCCAGTACTTC.

The V call is TRBV28, the J call TRBJ2-7; D not resolved. Between the trimmed V and J ends, which lost 7 bases and 0 bases, there was a span of 22 bases. Per germline, CDR1 MDHEN and CDR2 SYDVKM. CDR3 length equals 17 residues. The CDR3 region is CASTLGTSGSLSYEQYF. For the CDR3, the DNA is TGTGCCAGCACCCTTGGCACTTCCGGGTCCCTCTCCTACGAGCAGTACTTC. The whole variable domain, remainder taken from reference TRBV28 and TRBJ2-7, is DVKVTQSSRYLVKRTGEKVFLECVQDMDHENMFWYRQDPGLGLRLIYFSYDVKMKEKGDIPEGYSVSREKKERFSLILESASTNQTSMYLCASTLGTSGSLSYEQYFGPGTRLTVT.

This clone was counted ten times or more. The chain is built from TRBV2 and TRBJ2-3; no clear D gene. Germline V gene sequence: CDR1 SNHLY, CDR2 FYNNEI. With 4 bases removed from V and 4 bases from J, the gap between germline ends came to 9 bases. The CDR3 consists of 13 residues. The CDR3 nucleotides are TGTGCCAGCAGTGTCGAAAGCGCAGATACGCAGTATTTT. Protein product: CASSVESADTQYF.

This chain connects TRBV29-1 to TRBJ2-2; TRBD2 aligns across 15 bases. Looked up from germline, CDR1 is SQVTM and CDR2 is ANQGSEA. The ends lost 3 bases at V and 7 bases at J; junction bases unmatched: 9. The CDR3 is made up of 17 amino acids. In DNA form, the CDR3 reads TGCAGCGTTGACTCGGGACTAGCGGGAGGCTTGGGCGGGGAGCTGTTTTTT. Protein product: CSVDSGLAGGLGGELFF.

This clone has only a few counts. This chain uses TRBV5-5 with TRBJ2-1, with D possibly called TRBD1 or TRBD2 (5 bases each). The V end lost 7 bases, the J end lost 0 bases, and 11 bases lay between the germline ends. Germline CDR1 SGHKS, CDR2 YYEKEE (reference sequence). The CDR3 sequence is 14 residues long. The CDR3 region is CASRGLSSYNEQFF. Here the CDR3 DNA reads TGTGCCAGCCGGGGCCTGAGCTCCTACAATGAGCAGTTCTTC.

The V gene is TRBV5-1, the J gene TRBJ2-7, with D possibly being TRBD2 (7 bases). The CDR3 runs 15 residues. V was shortened by 0 bases and J by 3 bases, with 13 bases between the two germline ends. Germline V gene data show CDR1 as SGHRS and CDR2 as YFSETQ. CDR3 protein: CASSLVQGGDYEQYF. CDR3 in DNA: TGCGCCAGCAGCTTGGTACAGGGAGGGGACTACGAGCAGTACTTC.

The table lists this clone with a few counts. J is TRBJ1-6 and V is TRBV2; D is perhaps TRBD1 (6 bases). Trimming took 7 bases from V and 10 from J, leaving 11 bases between them. Germline assignment: CDR1 SNHLY and CDR2 FYNNEI. CDR3 length equals 12 residues. The CDR3 DNA reads TGTGCCAGCACCAGGGGAGAGTCACCCCTCCACTTT. This sequence encodes CASTRGESPLHF.

This clone came up a few times. The chain is built from TRBV6-5 and TRBJ2-7, with D perhaps given as TRBD1 or TRBD2 (5 bases each). Germline V gene lookup returns CDR1 MNHEY and CDR2 SVGAGI. Trimming removed 5 bases at V and 2 bases at J, with 13 bases between. CDR3 length: 14 residues. The CDR3 is CASSPGTLTYEQYF. CDR3 coding DNA: TGTGCCAGCAGTCCCGGGACGTTGACCTACGAGCAGTACTTC.

This clone was detected a few times. The chain uses TRBV28 and TRBJ1-1; D might be TRBD1 (5 bases). This CDR3 has 16 residues. The germline V gene encodes CDR1 MDHEN and CDR2 SYDVKM. Trimming left V 8 bases short and J 5 bases short, with 24 bases between. CDR3 protein: CASRSAGRGLDTEAFF. DNA for the CDR3: TGTGCCAGCCGGTCCGCCGGAAGGGGCCTAGATACTGAAGCTTTCTTT.

The genes are TRBV2 and TRBJ1-6; D gene uncertain. This CDR3 region has 14 residues. V shed 1 base and J shed 10 bases, with 11 bases lying between them. The germline CDR1 and CDR2 sequences are SNHLY and FYNNEI. CDR3 sequence: CASSEGRTDSPLHF. CDR3 bases: TGTGCCAGCAGTGAAGGTCGGACTGACTCACCCCTCCACTTT.